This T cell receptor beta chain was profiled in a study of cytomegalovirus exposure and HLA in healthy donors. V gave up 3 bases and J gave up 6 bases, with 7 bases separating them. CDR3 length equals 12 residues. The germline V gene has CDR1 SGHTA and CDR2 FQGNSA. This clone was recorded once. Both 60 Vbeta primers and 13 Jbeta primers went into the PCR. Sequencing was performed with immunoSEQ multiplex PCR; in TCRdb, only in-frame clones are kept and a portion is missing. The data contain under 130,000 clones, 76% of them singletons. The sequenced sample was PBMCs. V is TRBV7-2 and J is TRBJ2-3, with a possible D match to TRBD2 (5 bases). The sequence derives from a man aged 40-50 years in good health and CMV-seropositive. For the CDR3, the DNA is TGTGCCAGCAGCTTCCAGCGGGATACGCAGTATTTT. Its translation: CASSFQRDTQYF.